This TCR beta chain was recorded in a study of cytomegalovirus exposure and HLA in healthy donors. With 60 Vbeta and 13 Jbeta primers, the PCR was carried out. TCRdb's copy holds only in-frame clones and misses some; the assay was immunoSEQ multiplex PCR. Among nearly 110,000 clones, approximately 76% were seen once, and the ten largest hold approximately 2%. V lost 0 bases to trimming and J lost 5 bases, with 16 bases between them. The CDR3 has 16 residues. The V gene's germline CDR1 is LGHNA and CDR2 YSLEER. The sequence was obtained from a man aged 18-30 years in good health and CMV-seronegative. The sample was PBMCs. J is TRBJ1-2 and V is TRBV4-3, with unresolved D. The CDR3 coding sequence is TGCGCCAGCAGCCAAGATGCCCGGGAGGGAGATTATGGCTACACCTTC. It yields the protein CASSQDAREGDYGYTF.